Listed below are T cell receptor beta chains from one sample, sequenced in a study of blood T cell repertoires in COVID-19. Produced via immunoSEQ multiplex PCR; TCRdb's table is partial and in-frame only. The data contain about 140,000 clones, about 86% of them singletons. Sequenced: peripheral blood. Source of these receptors: a human donor in a cohort sampled during active COVID-19. Both conserved end residues are part of each CDR3. The D gene is left open where the match is weak. Clone sizes are given selectively: once, few, many, or a class where the clone is expanded.

J,D,V,size,DNA,CDR3
TRBJ1-4,-,TRBV4-1,few,TGCGCCAGCAGCAAAGGAGGTTGGACTAATGAAAAACTGTTTTTT,CASSKGGWTNEKLFF
TRBJ1-2,TRBD1,TRBV4-1,-,TGCGCCAGCAGCCCCGAGGGGGCCGGGGGTTATGGCTACACCTTC,CASSPEGAGGYGYTF
TRBJ1-2,TRBD1,TRBV4-1,many,TGCGCCAGCAGCCGGACAGGGGGTAAGGACTATGGCTACACCTTC,CASSRTGGKDYGYTF
TRBJ1-3,-,TRBV19,-,TGTGCCAGTCGTTCCGCCGGGGGGAACACCATATATTTT,CASRSAGGNTIYF
TRBJ2-3,-,TRBV11-3,-,TGTGCCAGCAGCTTGGGGGGGCGGGGAGGCCCAGATACGCAGTATTTT,CASSLGGRGGPDTQYF
TRBJ2-3,TRBD1,TRBV11-3,-,TGTGCCAGCAGCCCACAGGGGGCCACAGATACGCAGTATTTT,CASSPQGATDTQYF
TRBJ2-7,TRBD1,TRBV7-6,-,TGTGCCAGCAGCGCCCGGGACAGGACGGAGCAGTACTTC,CASSARDRTEQYF
TRBJ1-1,-,TRBV5-1,-,TGCGCCAGCAGCTTCATAACAGACACTGAAGCTTTCTTT,CASSFITDTEAFF
TRBJ1-5,TRBD1,TRBV20-1,-,TGCAGTGCTAGTTCCGGACAGGGGGCTCTGGGGAGCAATCAGCCCCAGCATTTT,CSASSGQGALGSNQPQHF
TRBJ1-5,-,TRBV18,-,TGTGCCAGCTCACAGGGGGAGAATCAGCCCCAGCATTTT,CASSQGENQPQHF
TRBJ1-6,-,TRBV5-1,once,TGCGCCAGCAGCTTGCGGGTGGAGAATTCACCCCTCCACTTT,CASSLRVENSPLHF
TRBJ1-1,TRBD1,TRBV6-5,-,TGTGCCAGCAGTACGAGGACAGGGTCGGGCACTGAAGCTTTCTTT,CASSTRTGSGTEAFF
TRBJ1-3,-,TRBV25-1,-,TGTGCCAGCAGTGAATGGGCCAGGGGAAGGTCGACCATATATTTT,CASSEWARGRSTIYF
TRBJ2-5,-,TRBV3-1/TRBV3-2,-,TGTGCCAGCAGCCAACTCGAGACCCAGTACTTC,CASSQLETQYF
TRBJ2-3,TRBD1,TRBV29-1,-,TGCAGCGCTGCGGGACAGGGTTTTTCAGATACGCAGTATTTT,CSAAGQGFSDTQYF
TRBJ1-1,-,TRBV29-1,-,TGCAGCGCTCTGACAGGGAACACTGAAGCTTTCTTT,CSALTGNTEAFF
TRBJ1-3,TRBD1,TRBV19,-,TGTGCCAGTAGCGTCGACAGGGTTAGGGGAAACACCATATATTTT,CASSVDRVRGNTIYF
TRBJ1-1,-,TRBV15,-,TGTGCCACCAGCAGCCTTCTTGCTGAAGCTTTCTTT,CATSSLLAEAFF
TRBJ2-7,-,TRBV6-5,once,TGTGCCACCCGCGACAGGAACGGCTACGAGCAGTACTTC,CATRDRNGYEQYF
TRBJ1-6,-,TRBV5-6,few,TGTGCCAGCAGCCGGGAGGGCAGAATTAATTCACCCCTCCACTTT,CASSREGRINSPLHF
TRBJ1-1,TRBD1,TRBV7-2,-,TGTGCCAGCAGACGGACAGGGGGCCAGAACACTGAAGCTTTCTTT,CASRRTGGQNTEAFF
TRBJ1-6,TRBD1,TRBV2,-,TGTGCCAGCAGTAGGGACAGGTTCACCCTCCACTTT,CASSRDRFTLHF
TRBJ1-5,TRBD1,TRBV12-5,once,TGTGCTAGTGGTTTGGCTACCGGACAGGTCACGACCCAGCATTTT,CASGLATGQVTTQHF
TRBJ2-5,TRBD1,TRBV24-1,-,TGTGCCACCACTCAGGGACAGGGGTTGCCCCAGTACTTC,CATTQGQGLPQYF
TRBJ1-5,TRBD1,TRBV7-2,-,TGTGCCAGCAGCATAAGGACAGGACAAGGCCAGCCCCAGCATTTT,CASSIRTGQGQPQHF
TRBJ2-1,TRBD1,TRBV27,-,TGTGCCAGCAGGGACGGACAGGGCCGAAACTCCTACAATGAGCAGTTCTTC,CASRDGQGRNSYNEQFF
TRBJ2-2,TRBD2,TRBV2,-,TGTGCCAGCAGTGACGCGGGGGATTTGACCGGGGAGCTGTTTTTT,CASSDAGDLTGELFF
TRBJ2-2,-,TRBV27,-,TGTGCCAGCAGTTCAGGGATTTCCGGGGAGCTGTTTTTT,CASSSGISGELFF
TRBJ1-1,-,TRBV6-5,-,TGTGCCAGCAGTTCCGGGTTGAACACTGAAGCTTTCTTT,CASSSGLNTEAFF
TRBJ2-1,TRBD1,TRBV24-1,-,TGTGCCACCGGAGAGGTTGACAGGGGCAATGAGCAGTTCTTC,CATGEVDRGNEQFF
TRBJ2-2,-,TRBV18,-,TGTGCCACCAATCAGGACACCGGGGAGCTGTTTTTT,CATNQDTGELFF
TRBJ1-1,TRBD1,TRBV7-9,-,TGTGCCAGCAGCTTAGAGGGGGCTAGGACTGAAGCTTTCTTT,CASSLEGARTEAFF
TRBJ1-5,-,TRBV3-1/TRBV3-2,-,TGTGCCAGCAGCCTCTACGAATCTGATCAGCCCCAGCATTTT,CASSLYESDQPQHF
TRBJ1-3,TRBD1,TRBV6-5,-,TGTGCCAGCAGTTACTCGGGACAGGGGTACGGAAACACCATATATTTT,CASSYSGQGYGNTIYF
TRBJ2-4,TRBD1,TRBV27,-,TGTGCCAGCAGTTCAAACAGGGGGAACATTCAGTACTTC,CASSSNRGNIQYF
TRBJ1-6,TRBD1,TRBV27,-,TGTGCCAGCAGCTCCCGCCCGGACAGGGGGCATTCACCCCTCCACTTT,CASSSRPDRGHSPLHF
TRBJ1-4,TRBD1,TRBV2,-,TGTGCCAGCAGGATAAACAGGGGGGTCGGGGAAAAACTGTTTTTT,CASRINRGVGEKLFF
TRBJ2-7,-,TRBV5-6,once,TGTGCCAGCAGCCACCCTTCGCCGGGGAGCTCCTACGAGCAGTACTTC,CASSHPSPGSSYEQYF
TRBJ2-7,TRBD1,TRBV5-1,few,TGCGCCAGCAGCGCAGGACTGACAGGGGAGCAGTACTTC,CASSAGLTGEQYF
TRBJ1-6,TRBD1,TRBV6-5,-,TGTGCCAGCAGTTACAAAATTTCAGGGGGCGATTCACCCCTCCACTTT,CASSYKISGGDSPLHF
TRBJ1-4,TRBD1,TRBV5-1,-,TGCGCCAGCAGCTTGGAGGACAGGTGGGGGGAAAAACTGTTTTTT,CASSLEDRWGEKLFF
TRBJ1-2,-,TRBV5-4,few,TGTGCCAGCGCCTTTGCGGGAACTAACTATGGCTACACCTTC,CASAFAGTNYGYTF
TRBJ1-2,TRBD1,TRBV7-2,-,TGTGCCAGCAGCATATCGGGACAGGGGCTCTATGGCTACACCTTC,CASSISGQGLYGYTF
TRBJ1-4,-,TRBV5-1,-,TGCGCCAGCAGCTTGGATCGCCAGGGAGGTGAAAAACTGTTTTTT,CASSLDRQGGEKLFF
TRBJ1-6,TRBD1,TRBV7-9,-,TGTGCCAGCAGCCCAGGACAGGGTTCACCCCTCCACTTT,CASSPGQGSPLHF
TRBJ2-3,TRBD1,TRBV11-2,-,TGTGCCAGCACCCCGGGACAGCAAGCGCAGTATTTT,CASTPGQQAQYF
TRBJ1-2,-,TRBV2,few,TGTGCCAGCAGTGCGAGGATGGCCCACGGTGGCTATGGCTACACCTTC,CASSARMAHGGYGYTF
TRBJ1-1,-,TRBV7-2,-,TGTGCCAGCAGCCAAGGGGCCAAGGCCATGAACACTGAAGCTTTCTTT,CASSQGAKAMNTEAFF
TRBJ2-7,TRBD1,TRBV7-8,-,TGTGCCAGCAGCTCACAGGGGGCTCAAAGCTCCTACGAGCAGTACTTC,CASSSQGAQSSYEQYF
TRBJ1-1,-,TRBV7-9,many,TGTGCCAGCAGCAGAGACAGAAAAGCTTTCTTT,CASSRDRKAFF
TRBJ2-3,TRBD2,TRBV5-1,-,TGCGCCAGCAGCTCGACTAGCGGGGGGGCCTCCGGCACAGATACGCAGTATTTT,CASSSTSGGASGTDTQYF
TRBJ1-5,-,TRBV19,-,TGTGCCAGTACCGATGACCAGGGCGGAAGAAATCAGCCCCAGCATTTT,CASTDDQGGRNQPQHF
TRBJ2-7,TRBD1,TRBV14,-,TGTGCCAGCAGCCCCGGACAGGGGAGGTCCTACGAGCAGTACTTC,CASSPGQGRSYEQYF
TRBJ1-5,-,TRBV5-1,-,TGCGCCAGCAGCTTGTCGGGGAATCAGCCCCAGCATTTT,CASSLSGNQPQHF
TRBJ2-2,TRBD2,TRBV28,-,TGTGCCAGCAGCGTTCTAGCGGTGAACACCGGGGAGCTGTTTTTT,CASSVLAVNTGELFF
TRBJ2-7,TRBD2,TRBV19,-,TGTGCCAGTAGTAGCACTAGCGTTCGGACCTACGAGCAGTACTTC,CASSSTSVRTYEQYF